In its sample, the clone carrying this TCR beta chain was seen a few times. The sample originates from a study of blood T cell repertoires in COVID-19. At the level of the study: Sample material is recorded as cDNA or gDNA derived from T cells, B-cell-depleted T cells, or PBMCs.

The CDR3 runs 16 residues. Germline V gene sequence: CDR1 KGHSH, CDR2 LQKENI. V was cut by 3 bases and J by 4 bases, with 15 bases left in between. Some clones are missing from TCRdb's copy, which holds only in-frame ones; the method was immunoSEQ multiplex PCR. The sample lists about 200,000 clones; about 78% were seen once. The chain uses TRBV18 and TRBJ2-2; D remains ambiguous. The clonotype comes from a woman aged 65 to 85 with acute or convalescent COVID-19. The material sequenced was peripheral blood. Here the CDR3 reads CASSPPLRGFTGELFF. In DNA, the CDR3 is TGTGCCAGCTCACCGCCTCTTAGAGGCTTCACCGGGGAGCTGTTTTTT.